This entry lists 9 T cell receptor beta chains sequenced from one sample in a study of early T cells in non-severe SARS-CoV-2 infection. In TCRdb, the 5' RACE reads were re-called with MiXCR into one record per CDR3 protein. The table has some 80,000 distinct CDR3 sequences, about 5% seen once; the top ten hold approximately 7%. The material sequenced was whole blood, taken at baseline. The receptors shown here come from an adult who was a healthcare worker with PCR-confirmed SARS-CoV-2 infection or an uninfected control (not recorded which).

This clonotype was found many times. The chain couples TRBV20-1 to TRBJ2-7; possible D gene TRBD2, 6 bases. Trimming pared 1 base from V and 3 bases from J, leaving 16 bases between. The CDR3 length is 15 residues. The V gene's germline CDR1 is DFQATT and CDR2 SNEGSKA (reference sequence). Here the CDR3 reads CSARALRGLNYEQYF. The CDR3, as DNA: TGCAGTGCTAGAGCTCTGCGGGGACTGAACTACGAGCAGTACTTC.

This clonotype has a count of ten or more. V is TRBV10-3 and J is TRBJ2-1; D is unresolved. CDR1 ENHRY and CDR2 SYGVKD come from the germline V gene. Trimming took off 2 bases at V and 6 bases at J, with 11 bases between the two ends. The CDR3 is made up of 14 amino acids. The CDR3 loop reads CAISEPKMGNEQFF. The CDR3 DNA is TGTGCCATCAGTGAGCCGAAAATGGGCAATGAGCAGTTCTTC.

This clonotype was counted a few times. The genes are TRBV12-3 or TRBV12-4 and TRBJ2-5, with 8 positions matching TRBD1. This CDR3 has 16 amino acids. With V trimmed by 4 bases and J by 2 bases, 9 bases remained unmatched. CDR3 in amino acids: CASSSRWTGTQETQYF. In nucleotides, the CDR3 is TGTGCCAGCAGTTCCCGATGGACAGGGACTCAAGAGACCCAGTACTTC.

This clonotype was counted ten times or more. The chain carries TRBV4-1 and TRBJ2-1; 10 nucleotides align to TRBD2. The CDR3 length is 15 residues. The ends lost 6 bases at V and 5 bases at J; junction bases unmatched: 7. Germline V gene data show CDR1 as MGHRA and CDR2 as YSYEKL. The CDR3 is CASRTTSGFDNEQFF. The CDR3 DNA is TGCGCCAGCAGAACGACTAGCGGGTTCGACAATGAGCAGTTCTTC.

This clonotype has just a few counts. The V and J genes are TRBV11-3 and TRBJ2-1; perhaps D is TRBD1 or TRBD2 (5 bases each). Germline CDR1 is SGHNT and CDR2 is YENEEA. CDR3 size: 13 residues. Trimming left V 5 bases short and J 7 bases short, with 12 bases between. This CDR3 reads CASSPEGRNEQFF. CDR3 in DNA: TGTGCCAGCAGCCCAGAGGGGCGAAATGAGCAGTTCTTC.

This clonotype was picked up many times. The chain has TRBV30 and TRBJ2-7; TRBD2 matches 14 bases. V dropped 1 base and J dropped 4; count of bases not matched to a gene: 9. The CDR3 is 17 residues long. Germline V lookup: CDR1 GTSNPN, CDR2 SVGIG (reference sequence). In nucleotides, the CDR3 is TGTGCCTGGAGTGGAACCGGGACTAGCGGGAGTTATTACGAGCAGTACTTC. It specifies CAWSGTGTSGSYYEQYF.

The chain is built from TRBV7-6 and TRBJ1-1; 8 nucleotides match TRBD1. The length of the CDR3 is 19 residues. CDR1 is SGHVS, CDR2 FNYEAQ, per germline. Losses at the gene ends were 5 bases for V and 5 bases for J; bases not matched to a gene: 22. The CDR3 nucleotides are TGTGCCAGCAGCCCAAACCATGGACAGGGATGGGCAGTTGGGACTGAAGCTTTCTTT. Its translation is CASSPNHGQGWAVGTEAFF.

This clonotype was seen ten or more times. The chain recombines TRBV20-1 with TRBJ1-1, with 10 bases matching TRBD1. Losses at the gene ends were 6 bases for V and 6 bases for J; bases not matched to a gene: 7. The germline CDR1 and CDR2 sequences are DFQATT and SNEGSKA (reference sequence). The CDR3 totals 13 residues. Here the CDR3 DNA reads TGCAGTGCACCGAGACAGGGGGCCGCTGAAGCTTTCTTT. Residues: CSAPRQGAAEAFF.

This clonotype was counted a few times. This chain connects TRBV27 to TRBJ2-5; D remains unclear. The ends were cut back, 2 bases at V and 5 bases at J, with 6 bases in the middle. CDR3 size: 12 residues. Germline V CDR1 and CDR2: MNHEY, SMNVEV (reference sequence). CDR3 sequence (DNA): TGTGCCAGCAGTTTACTGGGGGAGACCCAGTACTTC. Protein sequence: CASSLLGETQYF.